The next 9 T cell receptor beta chains were all read from a single sample in a study of CD8+CD57+ T cells in acquired aplastic anemia. Profiling of TCR beta VDJ combinations and CDR3 sequences used genomic DNA as template. TCRdb called the reads again in MiXCR, with one record for every CDR3 protein. The sample shows around 170,000 distinct CDR3 sequences, around half of them seen only once. All sequencing subjects had displayed CD8+CD57+ cell expansion on flow cytometry. Sequenced: sorted CD4+, CD8+, or CD8+CD57+ T cells (not recorded which) from PBMCs. Receptors originate from a human donor with aplastic anemia.

This clonotype was seen a few times. This chain uses TRBV6-2 or TRBV6-3 with TRBJ2-3; D unresolved. The CDR3 sequence is 12 residues long. Germline V gene lookup returns CDR1 MNHEY and CDR2 SVGEGT. Trimming cost V 3 bases and J 5 bases, with 6 bases left between them. The CDR3 DNA follows: TGTGCCAGCAGTTATGTTGGAGATACGCAGTATTTT. Amino acids: CASSYVGDTQYF.

This clonotype was found a few times. The V and J genes are TRBV7-3 and TRBJ2-3; D unresolved. The CDR3 length is 13 residues. V dropped 5 bases and J dropped 6 bases, with 12 bases sitting between them. Per germline, CDR1 SGHTA and CDR2 FQGTGA. CDR3 protein: CASSPTTYDTQYF. DNA of the CDR3: TGTGCCAGCAGCCCCACCACCTACGATACGCAGTATTTT.

This sequence joins TRBV20-1 and TRBJ1-2, with 12 bases fitting TRBD1. V lost 6 bases to trimming and J lost 5 bases; unmatched junction nucleotides: 13. Germline V CDR1 and CDR2: DFQATT, SNEGSKA (reference sequence). CDR3 length: 16 amino acids. Written as DNA, the CDR3 is TGCAGTGCCCCACGCCCGGGACAGGGGGCAGCATATGGCTACACCTTC. Its translation: CSAPRPGQGAAYGYTF.

V gene TRBV10-1 combines with J gene TRBJ2-5, with 11 nucleotides matching TRBD2. Germline V gene data show CDR1 as WNHNN and CDR2 as SYGVQD (reference sequence). The junction had 12 bases not matched to a gene; V was cut back by 6 bases and J by 3 bases. The CDR3 loop spans 17 amino acids. CDR3 residues: CASSPTRTSGLEETQYF. CDR3 DNA: TGCGCCAGCAGCCCGACCCGGACTAGCGGGCTAGAAGAGACCCAGTACTTC.

As concerns this clonotype: This may arise from a read error, as a much more abundant clone is one base away. This likely comes from a read error, as the CDR3 has no conserved phenylalanine or tryptophan at its end. The chain employs TRBV14 and TRBJ1-3; D ambiguous. V was clipped by 6 bases and J by 4 bases, with 13 bases between them. Germline loops: CDR1 SGHDN, CDR2 FVKESK. This CDR3 has 14 amino acids. The CDR3 reads CASRNSLPGNTIYL. CDR3 nucleotides: TGTGCCAGCAGAAACAGTCTACCCGGAAACACCATATATCTT.

This chain joins TRBV6-1 and TRBJ2-7, with a possible D match to TRBD1 (5 bases). Per the germline V gene, CDR1 is MNHNS and CDR2 is SASEGT. There are 13 residues in the CDR3. The V and J ends lost 7 bases and 3 bases respectively, with 13 bases between them. CDR3 sequence reads: CASTPGLGYEQYF. The CDR3 DNA reads as TGTGCCAGCACCCCAGGGTTAGGCTACGAGCAGTACTTC.

This clonotype has ten or more counts. This chain joins TRBV15 and TRBJ2-1; 7 bases map to TRBD2. The CDR3 has 15 residues. The trim removed 5 bases at V and 7 bases at J, leaving 11 bases unmatched. Germline values: CDR1 LNHNV, CDR2 YYDKDF (reference sequence). The chain's CDR3 is CATSFAGVGGNEQFF. CDR3 DNA sequence: TGTGCCACCAGCTTCGCGGGAGTAGGTGGGAATGAGCAGTTCTTC.

The chain links TRBV7-9 to TRBJ2-7, with unresolved D. V lost 9 bases, J lost 7 bases, and 16 bases lay in between. The CDR3 has 12 residues. CDR1 is SEHNR and CDR2 is FQNEAQ in the germline V gene (reference sequence). DNA of the CDR3: TGTGCCAGTAGTTTCGGAGTGGGGGAGCAGTACTTC. It yields the protein CASSFGVGEQYF. Full variable domain (missing parts from reference TRBV7-9 and TRBJ2-7): DTGVSQNPRHKITKRGQNVTFRCDPISEHNRLYWYRQTLGQGPEFLTYFQNEAQLEKSRLLSDRFSAERPKGSFSTLEIQRTEQGDSAMYLCASSFGVGEQYFGPGTRLTVT.

V and J are TRBV7-9 and TRBJ1-6; weak D call: TRBD1 (5 bases). V was pared by 6 bases and J by 7 bases, with 7 bases between. CDR1 is SEHNR and CDR2 is FQNEAQ in the germline V gene (reference sequence). There are 12 residues in the CDR3. The CDR3 sequence: CASREGNSPLHF. The CDR3 DNA follows: TGTGCCAGCAGGGAGGGGAATTCACCCCTCCACTTT.